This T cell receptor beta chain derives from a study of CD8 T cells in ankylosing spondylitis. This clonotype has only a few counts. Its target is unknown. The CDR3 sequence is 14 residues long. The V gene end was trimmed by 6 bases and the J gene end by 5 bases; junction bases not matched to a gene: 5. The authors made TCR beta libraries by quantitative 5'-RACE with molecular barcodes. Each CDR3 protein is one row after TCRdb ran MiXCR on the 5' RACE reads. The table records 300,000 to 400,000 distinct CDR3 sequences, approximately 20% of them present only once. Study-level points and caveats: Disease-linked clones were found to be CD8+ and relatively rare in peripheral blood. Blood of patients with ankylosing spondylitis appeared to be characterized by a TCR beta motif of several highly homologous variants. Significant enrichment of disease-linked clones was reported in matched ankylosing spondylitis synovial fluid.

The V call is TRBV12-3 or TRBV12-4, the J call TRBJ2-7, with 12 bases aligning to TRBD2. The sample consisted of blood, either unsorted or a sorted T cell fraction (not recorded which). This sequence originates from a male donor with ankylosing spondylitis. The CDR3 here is CASSQTSGGHEQYF. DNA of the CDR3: TGTGCCAGCAGCCAGACTAGCGGGGGCCACGAGCAGTACTTC.